Each of the 32 T cell receptor beta chains below was sequenced from the same sample in a study of response to subunit inactivated influenza vaccine. A single record per CDR3 protein comes from TCRdb applying MiXCR to the RT-PCR reads. The table lists under 750,000 distinct CDR3 sequences, 10% to 15% of them singletons. The source was PBMCs from blood, collected on the day of vaccination. The receptor set was obtained from a man aged 50-59 years who received an inactivated influenza vaccine.

This clonotype occurred a few times. The chain couples TRBV5-1 to TRBJ2-2; D ambiguous. This CDR3 has 15 residues. Germline V gene data show CDR1 as SGHRS and CDR2 as YFSETQ. V lost 0 bases and J lost 3, with 9 bases in between. The CDR3 DNA reads as TGCGCCAGCAGCTTGGGCCGGTCGGACACCGGGGAGCTGTTTTTT. This encodes CASSLGRSDTGELFF.

A few counts support this clonotype. CDR3 DNA: TGTGCCATCAGTTACACGGCGGGGGGCCTCGGGGATGAGCAGTTCTTC. It translates to CAISYTAGGLGDEQFF. The chain carries TRBV10-3 and TRBJ2-1; 8 bases are a match to TRBD2. The V gene end was trimmed by 5 bases and the J gene end by 8 bases; junction bases not matched to a gene: 14. The CDR3 has 16 amino acids. CDR1 is ENHRY, CDR2 SYGVKD, per germline.

This clonotype was found a few times. This rearrangement joins TRBV20-1 to TRBJ2-5; 7 nucleotides agree with TRBD2. The length of the CDR3 is 14 residues. Trimming at V came to 1 base and at J to 5 bases, leaving 7 bases not matched to a gene. Germline loops: CDR1 DFQATT, CDR2 SNEGSKA (reference sequence). DNA of the CDR3: TGCAGTGCTAGAGCCGGACTAGAGGGGGAGACCCAGTACTTC. This codes for CSARAGLEGETQYF.

In its sample, this clonotype was seen many times. The CDR3 nucleotides are TGCGCCAGCAGCTCCCAGTTAAACTCCTACGAGCAGTACTTC. Residues: CASSSQLNSYEQYF. This chain uses TRBV5-1 with TRBJ2-7; D unclear. Trimming took off 3 bases at V and 0 bases at J, with 10 bases between the two ends. The CDR3 runs 14 residues. CDR1 SGHRS and CDR2 YFSETQ come from the germline V gene. Full variable domain (missing parts from reference TRBV5-1 and TRBJ2-7): KAGVTQTPRYLIKTRGQQVTLSCSPISGHRSVSWYQQTPGQGLQFLFEYFSETQRNKGNFPGRFSGRQFSNSRSEMNVSTLELGDSALYLCASSSQLNSYEQYFGPGTRLTVT.

The rearrangement links TRBV3-1 to TRBJ2-4, with D perhaps matching TRBD1 (5 bases). CDR3 length: 16 amino acids. Germline V lookup: CDR1 LGHDT, CDR2 YNNKEL (reference sequence). V dropped 2 bases and J dropped 1 base, with 12 bases sitting between them. This chain's CDR3 is CASSQFLGRAKNIQYF. Here the CDR3 DNA reads TGTGCCAGCAGCCAATTTTTGGGGCGCGCCAAAAACATTCAGTACTTC.

This clonotype was observed a handful of times. The V gene is TRBV28, the J gene TRBJ2-3; 12 nucleotides agree with TRBD2. This CDR3 is 16 amino acids long. V trimming: 3 bases; J trimming: 4 bases; junction bases outside the gene matches: 5. Germline CDR1 reads MDHEN; CDR2 reads SYDVKM. The CDR3 here is CASSLTSGSFADTQYF. CDR3 nucleotide sequence: TGTGCCAGCAGTTTGACTAGCGGGAGTTTCGCAGATACGCAGTATTTT.

This clonotype was found a few times. V is TRBV11-2 and J is TRBJ2-7, with TRBD2 matching 12 bases. This CDR3 is built from 18 residues. Germline lookup yields CDR1 SGHAT and CDR2 FQNNGV. The ends lost 2 bases at V and 6 bases at J; junction bases unmatched: 14. The CDR3 protein is CASSLTGTSGFLPSEQYF. The CDR3 coding sequence is TGTGCCAGCAGCTTAACCGGGACTAGCGGGTTCCTGCCCTCCGAGCAGTACTTC. Supplemented by reference TRBV11-2 and TRBJ2-7, the full variable domain reads EAGVAQSPRYKIIEKRQSVAFWCNPISGHATLYWYQQILGQGPKLLIQFQNNGVVDDSQLPKDRFSAERLKGVDSTLKIQPAKLEDSAVYLCASSLTGTSGFLPSEQYFGPGTRLTVT.

This clonotype was recorded a few times. The chain joins TRBV20-1 to TRBJ1-2, with 9 bases lining up with TRBD1. CDR1 and CDR2 (germline): DFQATT, SNEGSKA (reference sequence). The CDR3 has 14 residues. J lost 5 bases, V lost 1 base, and 5 bases had no gene match. CDR3 DNA sequence: TGCAGTGCTAGAGGGGGGACAGGGTCTTATGGCTACACCTTC. Amino acid sequence: CSARGGTGSYGYTF.

This clonotype has only a few counts. The rearrangement links TRBV29-1 to TRBJ2-1; 10 nucleotides align to TRBD1. The CDR3 loop spans 13 amino acids. Trimming cost V 7 bases and J 5 bases; bases outside gene matches: 5. Per the germline V gene, CDR1 is SQVTM and CDR2 is ANQGSEA. The chain's CDR3 is CSGGQGIDNEQFF. The CDR3 DNA is TGCAGCGGGGGACAGGGGATCGACAATGAGCAGTTCTTC.

Only a few counts were recorded for this clonotype. The chain uses TRBV28 and TRBJ2-7; TRBD1 agrees at 7 bases. The germline V gene encodes CDR1 MDHEN and CDR2 SYDVKM. This CDR3 is 13 amino acids long. V shed 6 bases, J shed 2 bases, and the junction held 4 bases outside the gene matches. This chain's CDR3 is CASSRQGTYEQYF. The CDR3 nucleotides read TGTGCCAGCAGCAGACAGGGAACCTACGAGCAGTACTTC. Full variable domain (remainder filled in from reference TRBV28 and TRBJ2-7): DVKVTQSSRYLVKRTGEKVFLECVQDMDHENMFWYRQDPGLGLRLIYFSYDVKMKEKGDIPEGYSVSREKKERFSLILESASTNQTSMYLCASSRQGTYEQYFGPGTRLTVT.

V is TRBV4-2 and J is TRBJ2-6, with 12 nucleotides matching TRBD1. Germline V gene lookup returns CDR1 LGHNA and CDR2 YNFKEQ. V lost 2 bases and J lost 4; bases outside the gene matches: 9. The CDR3 loop spans 19 amino acids. The CDR3 protein is CASSQRTGQGAIGANVLTF. The CDR3 nucleotides read TGTGCCAGCAGCCAAAGGACGGGACAGGGGGCGATCGGGGCCAACGTCCTGACTTTC.

The chain joins TRBV7-2 to TRBJ2-2; 7 nucleotides line up with TRBD1. From germline, CDR1 is SGHTA and CDR2 FQGNSA. This CDR3 has 16 amino acids. V trimming: 4 bases; J trimming: 1 base; junction bases outside the gene matches: 6. CDR3 loop: CASSSGQALNTGELFF. The CDR3 DNA is TGTGCCAGCAGCTCAGGACAGGCGTTGAACACCGGGGAGCTGTTTTTT.

This clonotype was detected many times. The chain recombines TRBV10-3 with TRBJ2-2; D remains ambiguous. This CDR3 contains 15 residues. Deletions cut 5 bases from V and 0 bases from J, with 10 bases between. The germline V gene encodes CDR1 ENHRY and CDR2 SYGVKD. The CDR3 protein is CAISKELPNTGELFF. The CDR3 region has the DNA TGTGCCATCAGTAAAGAGCTACCGAACACCGGGGAGCTGTTTTTT.

The chain combines TRBV20-1 with TRBJ2-7; D possibly matches TRBD1 or TRBD2 (6 bases each). The germline V and J ends were trimmed by 0 bases and 2 bases, with 14 bases remaining between them. CDR3 length equals 15 residues. Per the germline V gene, CDR1 is DFQATT and CDR2 is SNEGSKA (reference sequence). The CDR3 loop reads CSAREGGSRTYEQYF. The CDR3 nucleotides read TGCAGTGCTAGAGAGGGGGGCTCGAGGACCTACGAGCAGTACTTC.

The chain joins TRBV6-1 to TRBJ1-1; 7 positions agree with TRBD1. Trimming removed 6 bases from V and 5 bases from J; junction bases left unmatched: 12. CDR1 MNHNS and CDR2 SASEGT come from the germline V gene. The CDR3 length is 15 residues. The CDR3 protein is CASSTWTGAGTEAFF. CDR3 in DNA: TGTGCCAGCAGCACCTGGACAGGTGCGGGAACTGAAGCTTTCTTT.

This clonotype was found a few times. V is TRBV4-3 and J is TRBJ1-1; 7 positions agree with TRBD1. The germline CDR1 and CDR2 sequences are LGHNA and YSLEER. After removal of 1 base from V and 4 bases from J, the junction contained 6 bases not matched to a gene. This CDR3 comprises 15 residues. The CDR3 spells CASSQGGQVPTEAFF. The CDR3, as DNA: TGCGCCAGCAGCCAAGGAGGACAGGTTCCCACTGAAGCTTTCTTT.

This clonotype has just a few counts. This chain links TRBV19 with TRBJ2-7; D might be TRBD1 or TRBD2, each matching 5 bases. Trimming left V 5 bases short and J 3 bases short, with 14 bases between. Germline assignment: CDR1 LNHDA and CDR2 SQIVND (reference sequence). CDR3 length equals 14 residues. The CDR3: CASSQPGSVYEQYF. In nucleotides, the CDR3 is TGTGCCAGTAGTCAACCAGGGAGCGTCTACGAGCAGTACTTC.

The chain carries TRBV12-3 or TRBV12-4 and TRBJ1-2; 8 positions agree with TRBD1. With 3 bases clipped from V and 4 bases from J, the junction kept 7 bases outside the gene matches. The CDR3 covers 15 residues. Here the CDR3 reads CASSLDRANFYGYTF. The CDR3, as DNA: TGTGCCAGCAGTTTGGACAGGGCCAATTTCTATGGCTACACCTTC.

Only a few counts were recorded for this clonotype. The chain recombines TRBV2 with TRBJ1-1; D gene unclear. V was shortened by 4 bases and J by 10 bases, with 16 bases between the two germline ends. CDR1 SNHLY and CDR2 FYNNEI come from the germline V gene. CDR3 length: 13 residues. CDR3 protein: CASSVIGGSGAFF. The CDR3, as DNA: TGTGCCAGCAGTGTAATAGGCGGGAGTGGAGCTTTCTTT.

To note about this clonotype: A much more abundant neighbour one base away suggests this may be a read error. The chain links TRBV7-2 to TRBJ2-1, with 12 bases matching TRBD2. Germline-derived CDR1 and CDR2 are SGHTA and FQGNSA. The CDR3 spans 14 residues. CDR3 DNA: TGTGCCAGCAGCTTGACTAGCGGGAGCGATGACCAGTTCTTC. This translates into CASSLTSGSDDQFF.

The chain recombines TRBV15 with TRBJ2-1; TRBD2 matches at 7 bases. V was pared by 6 bases and J by 0 bases, with 5 bases of the junction left unmatched. Germline V gives CDR1 LNHNV, CDR2 YYDKDF (reference sequence). The length of the CDR3 is 15 residues. Written as DNA, the CDR3 is TGTGCCACCAGTACGCGGGGGAGCTCCTACAATGAGCAGTTCTTC. Encoded protein: CATSTRGSSYNEQFF.

This clonotype has a count of ten or more. The chain combines TRBV4-3 with TRBJ2-3; 7 bases are a match to TRBD2. Per the germline V gene, CDR1 is LGHNA and CDR2 is YSLEER. This CDR3 has 16 residues. With V trimmed by 0 bases and J by 3 bases, 6 bases remained unmatched. CDR3 bases: TGCGCCAGCAGCCAAGATCGAGCGGGATATACAGATACGCAGTATTTT. Residues: CASSQDRAGYTDTQYF.

This clonotype was detected only a few times. The V and J genes are TRBV5-1 and TRBJ2-3; 9 positions agree with TRBD1. This CDR3 comprises 15 residues. V dropped 1 base and J dropped 6; count of bases not matched to a gene: 6. Per germline, CDR1 SGHRS and CDR2 YFSETQ. The CDR3 protein is CASSLIAQGADTQYF. DNA for the CDR3: TGCGCCAGCAGCTTGATAGCACAGGGGGCGGATACGCAGTATTTT.

The gene calls are TRBV6-5 and TRBJ1-5; the match to TRBD1 covers 8 bases. V lost 10 bases and J lost 6; bases outside the gene matches: 5. Germline values: CDR1 MNHEY, CDR2 SVGAGI. The CDR3 covers 12 residues. The CDR3 spells CATGQGRQPQHF. The CDR3 DNA reads as TGTGCCACCGGACAGGGACGTCAGCCCCAGCATTTT.

The chain is built from TRBV6-1 and TRBJ2-7; 10 nucleotides line up with TRBD2. With 6 bases clipped from V and 5 bases from J, the junction kept 7 bases outside the gene matches. Germline V gene sequence: CDR1 MNHNS, CDR2 SASEGT. This CDR3 region has 14 residues. The CDR3 coding sequence is TGTGCCAGCAGCAAACTAGCGGGGATCAACGAGCAGTACTTC. Translation: CASSKLAGINEQYF.

The rearrangement links TRBV5-6 to TRBJ2-1; 10 nucleotides line up with TRBD1. The CDR3 has 15 residues. Trimming removed 4 bases from V and 6 bases from J; junction bases left unmatched: 7. The germline V gene has CDR1 SGHDT and CDR2 YYEEEE. The CDR3 protein is CASSQGQGVSNEQFF. The CDR3 nucleotides read TGTGCCAGCAGCCAAGGACAGGGGGTCTCCAATGAGCAGTTCTTC. The entire variable domain, with the rest obtained from reference TRBV5-6 and TRBJ2-1, is as follows: DAGVTQSPTHLIKTRGQQVTLRCSPKSGHDTVSWYQQALGQGPQFIFQYYEEEERQRGNFPDRFSGHQFPNYSSELNVNALLLGDSALYLCASSQGQGVSNEQFFGPGTRLTVL.

This clonotype came up many times. The chain combines TRBV12-3 or TRBV12-4 with TRBJ2-5; D ambiguous. The V gene lost 3 bases and the J gene lost 5 bases, with 16 bases spanning the gap. The CDR3 length is 15 residues. The CDR3 DNA sequence: TGTGCCAGCAGTTTTAGTTTAGGCCCCGGTGAGACCCAGTACTTC. It specifies CASSFSLGPGETQYF.

The chain recombines TRBV6-5 with TRBJ2-5, with D possibly matching TRBD2 (7 bases). The ends were cut back, 0 bases at V and 5 bases at J, with 13 bases in the middle. The CDR3 spans 15 residues. Per the germline V gene, CDR1 is MNHEY and CDR2 is SVGAGI. CDR3 region: CASSYSSGGRETQYF. CDR3 DNA sequence: TGTGCCAGCAGTTACTCGTCGGGGGGCAGGGAGACCCAGTACTTC.

There are a few counts of this clonotype. V and J are TRBV7-9 and TRBJ2-7, with D perhaps being TRBD1 or TRBD2 (7 bases each). The CDR3 loop spans 13 amino acids. Trimming cost V 5 bases and J 4 bases, with 12 bases left between them. Germline V gene sequence: CDR1 SEHNR, CDR2 FQNEAQ (reference sequence). The CDR3 sequence: CASSERDSYEQYF. Written as DNA, the CDR3 is TGTGCCAGCAGCGAGCGGGACAGTTACGAGCAGTACTTC. The entire variable domain, with the rest obtained from reference TRBV7-9 and TRBJ2-7, is as follows: DTGVSQNPRHKITKRGQNVTFRCDPISEHNRLYWYRQTLGQGPEFLTYFQNEAQLEKSRLLSDRFSAERPKGSFSTLEIQRTEQGDSAMYLCASSERDSYEQYFGPGTRLTVT.

This clonotype was picked up many times. The chain employs TRBV29-1 and TRBJ2-3; perhaps TRBD2 as D (6 bases). V was pared by 3 bases and J by 2 bases, with 15 bases between. CDR3 length equals 15 residues. The V gene's germline CDR1 is SQVTM and CDR2 ANQGSEA. The CDR3 protein is CSVDPAGHVTDTQYF. In DNA form, the CDR3 reads TGCAGCGTTGACCCTGCGGGGCACGTCACAGATACGCAGTATTTT.

This clonotype appeared many times. The CDR3 coding sequence is TGTGCCAGCAGCTTGCCCGGGGGCCCTGAAGCTTTCTTT. It translates to CASSLPGGPEAFF. The J gene is TRBJ1-1, the V gene TRBV5-6, with D tentatively TRBD1 (6 bases). Germline V gene data show CDR1 as SGHDT and CDR2 as YYEEEE. V was cut by 1 base and J by 6 bases, with 10 bases left in between. The CDR3 totals 13 residues.

The V call is TRBV5-6, the J call TRBJ2-1; D is possibly TRBD2 (5 bases). The CDR3 consists of 14 residues. Germline CDR1 SGHDT, CDR2 YYEEEE. Trimming took off 1 base at V and 3 bases at J, with 8 bases between the two ends. Written as DNA, the CDR3 is TGTGCCAGCAGCTTGCCTAGCTTCTACAATGAGCAGTTCTTC. It translates to CASSLPSFYNEQFF.